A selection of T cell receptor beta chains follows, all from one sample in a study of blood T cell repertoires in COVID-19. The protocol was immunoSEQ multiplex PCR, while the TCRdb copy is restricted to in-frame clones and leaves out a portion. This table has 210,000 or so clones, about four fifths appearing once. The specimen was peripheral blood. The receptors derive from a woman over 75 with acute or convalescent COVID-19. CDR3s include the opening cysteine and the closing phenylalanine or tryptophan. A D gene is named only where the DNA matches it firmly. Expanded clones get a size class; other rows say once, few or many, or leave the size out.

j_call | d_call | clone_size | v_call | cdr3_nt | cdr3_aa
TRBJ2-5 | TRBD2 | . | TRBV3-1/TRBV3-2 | TGTGCCAGCAGCCAAGGTCTAGCGGTCCAAGAGACCCAGTACTTC | CASSQGLAVQETQYF
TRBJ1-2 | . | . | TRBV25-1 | TGTGCCAGCAGTGACCCGGGGTTGCACTATGGCTACACCTTC | CASSDPGLHYGYTF
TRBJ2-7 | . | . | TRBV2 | TGTGCCAGCAATAAAGATGTCAACTCGTTCTACGAGCAGTACTTC | CASNKDVNSFYEQYF
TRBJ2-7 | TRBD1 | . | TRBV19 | TGTGCCAGTACCCGGACAGGGGGGATCTACGAGCAGTACTTC | CASTRTGGIYEQYF
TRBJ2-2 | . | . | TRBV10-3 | TGTGCCATCTCCAGGGTGAACGGGGAGCTGTTTTTT | CAISRVNGELFF
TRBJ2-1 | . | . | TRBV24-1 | TGTGCCACCAGTGATTTTGCGGGCTCCTACAATGAGCAGTTCTTC | CATSDFAGSYNEQFF
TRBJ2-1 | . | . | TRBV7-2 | TGTGCCAGCAGCCGCCCTCGACAGTCCAATGAGCAGTTCTTC | CASSRPRQSNEQFF
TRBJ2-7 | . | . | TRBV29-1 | TGCACCCCTGCCCATTACCCCACTCCCCACGAGCAGTACTTC | CTPAHYPTPHEQYF
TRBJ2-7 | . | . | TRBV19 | TGTGCCAGTAGTATTGGGTGGAGCTCCTACGAGCAGTACTTC | CASSIGWSSYEQYF
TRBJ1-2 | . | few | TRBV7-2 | TGTGCCAGCAGCCAAAGGAACCTAGGCTATGGCTACACCTTC | CASSQRNLGYGYTF
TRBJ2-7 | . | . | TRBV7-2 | TGTGCCAGCAGCTTAAGGGGGAGCGCAGGTGACTACGAGCAGTACTTC | CASSLRGSAGDYEQYF
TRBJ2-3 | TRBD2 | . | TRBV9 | TGTGCCAGCAGCCCGAGGGGGACTAGCGGGGGAGCGCAAGCAGATACGCAGTATTTT | CASSPRGTSGGAQADTQYF
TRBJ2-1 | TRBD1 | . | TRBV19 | TGTGCCAGTAGCGGGTCGACAGGGCTGGGCAATGAGCAGTTCTTC | CASSGSTGLGNEQFF
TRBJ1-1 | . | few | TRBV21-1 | TGTGCCAGCAGCAAAGAAGGAGGGGAGAACACTGAAGCTTTCTTT | CASSKEGGENTEAFF
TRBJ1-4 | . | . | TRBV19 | TGTGCCAGTAGTACCCCCGCGGGCACAACTAATGAAAAACTGTTTTTT | CASSTPAGTTNEKLFF
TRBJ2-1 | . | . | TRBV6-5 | TGTGCCAGCGTGGACATGACTAGTACCAATGAGCAGTTCTTC | CASVDMTSTNEQFF
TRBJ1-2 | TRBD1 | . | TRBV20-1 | TGCAGTGGGCCGGGACAGAATGGCTACACCTTC | CSGPGQNGYTF
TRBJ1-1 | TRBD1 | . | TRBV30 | TGTGCCTGGAGTCCTGGACAGGGGAACACTGAAGCTTTCTTT | CAWSPGQGNTEAFF
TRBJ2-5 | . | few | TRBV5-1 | TGCGCCAGCACTCTGACTGGAGCCCAAGAGACCCAGTACTTC | CASTLTGAQETQYF
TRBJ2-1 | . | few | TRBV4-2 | TGTGCCAGCAGCCCGGACCTCCGAGGGAATGAGCAGTTCTTC | CASSPDLRGNEQFF
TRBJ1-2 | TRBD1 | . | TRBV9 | TGTGCCAGCAGCCCCGTAGGGACGGCACAGGGGACCTTC | CASSPVGTAQGTF
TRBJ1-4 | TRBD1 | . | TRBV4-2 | TGTGCCAGCAGCCAAGATAGGCCAATACTTTGGACAGGGGGAGAAAAACTGTTTTTT | CASSQDRPILWTGGEKLFF
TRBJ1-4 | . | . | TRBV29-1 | TGCAGCGTTGGTAAAGGGGTGAATGAAAAACTGTTTTTT | CSVGKGVNEKLFF
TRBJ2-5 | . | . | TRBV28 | TGTGCCAGCAAGCTACGGGGGAACCAAGAGACCCAGTACTTC | CASKLRGNQETQYF
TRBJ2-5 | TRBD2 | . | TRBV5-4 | TGTGCCAGCAGCTTGGGTGCGGGAGGGGTACAAGAGACCCAGTACTTC | CASSLGAGGVQETQYF
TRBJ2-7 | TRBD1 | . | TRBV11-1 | TGTGCCAGCAGCGTCGACAGGGGACGTGAGCAGTACTTC | CASSVDRGREQYF
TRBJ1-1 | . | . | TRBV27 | TGTGCCAGCAGTTTTGCCACCGGAGACACTGAAGCTTTCTTT | CASSFATGDTEAFF
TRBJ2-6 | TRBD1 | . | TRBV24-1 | TGTGCCACCAGTGACTCGACAGGGGGGTACACCTGGGCCAACGTCCTGACTTTC | CATSDSTGGYTWANVLTF
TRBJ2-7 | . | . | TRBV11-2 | TGTGCCAGCAGCTTATTCAACGAGCAGTACTTC | CASSLFNEQYF
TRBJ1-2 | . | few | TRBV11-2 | TGTGCCAGCAGCCCTGCCGGGTTAAACTATGGCTACACCTTC | CASSPAGLNYGYTF
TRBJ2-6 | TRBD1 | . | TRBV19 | TGTGCCAGTAGTTTTCCGGGACAGGGGGTTGTTGGGGCCAACGTCCTGACTTTC | CASSFPGQGVVGANVLTF
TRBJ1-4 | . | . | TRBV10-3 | TGTGCCATCAGTGAGACGACAGTACGGAATGAAAAACTGTTTTTT | CAISETTVRNEKLFF
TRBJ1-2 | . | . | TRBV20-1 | TGCAGTGCTAGGACTTATGGCTACACCTTC | CSARTYGYTF
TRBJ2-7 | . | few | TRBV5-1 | TGCGCCAGCAGCTTGCAAAGGGGGTTAGGCTACGAGCAGTACTTC | CASSLQRGLGYEQYF
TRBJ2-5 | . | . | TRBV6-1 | TGTGCCAGCAGTGATGTAGCAGGAGGGCGGGAGACCCAGTACTTC | CASSDVAGGRETQYF
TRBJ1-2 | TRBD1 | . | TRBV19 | TGTGCCAGTACCCCTCTCGACAGGGACCCTAACTATGGCTACACCTTC | CASTPLDRDPNYGYTF
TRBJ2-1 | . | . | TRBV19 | TGTGCCAGTAGCATCAGAATAATCGAGGGTTCCTACAATGAGCAGTTCTTC | CASSIRIIEGSYNEQFF
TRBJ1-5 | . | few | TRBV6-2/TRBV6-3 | TGTGCCAGCAGTTACTCGGGGGGAGTCAATCAGCCCCAGCATTTT | CASSYSGGVNQPQHF
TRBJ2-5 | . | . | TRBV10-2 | TGCGCCAGCAGTCCGGAGCTAGTAAGGGAGACCCAGTACTTC | CASSPELVRETQYF
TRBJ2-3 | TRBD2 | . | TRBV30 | TGTGCCTGGAGTGGTCCGGGAGGGTCAGATACGCAGTATTTT | CAWSGPGGSDTQYF
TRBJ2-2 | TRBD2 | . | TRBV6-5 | TGTGCCAGCAACCGGCGGGGGTATGGCGGGGAGCTGTTTTTT | CASNRRGYGGELFF
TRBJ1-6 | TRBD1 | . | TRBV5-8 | TGTGCCAGCAGCAACCGGGACAGGGCATCACCCCTCCACTTT | CASSNRDRASPLHF
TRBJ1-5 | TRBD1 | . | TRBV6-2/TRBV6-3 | TGTGCCAGCAGTTACGTACCTACAGGGGGCTTACAGCCCCAGCATTTT | CASSYVPTGGLQPQHF
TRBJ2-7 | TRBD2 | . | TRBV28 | TGTGCCACCCGGCGGAGTAGCGGGAGCGCCGGGACCTACGAGCAGTACTTC | CATRRSSGSAGTYEQYF
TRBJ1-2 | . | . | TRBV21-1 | TGTGCCAGCAGCAAAGAAGGGACAGGGCACCTTTATGGCTACACCTTC | CASSKEGTGHLYGYTF
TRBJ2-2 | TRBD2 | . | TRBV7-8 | TGTGCCAGCAGCTTAGATTTGACTAGCGGCACCGGGGAGCTGTTTTTT | CASSLDLTSGTGELFF
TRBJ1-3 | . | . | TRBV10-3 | TGTGCCATCAGTGAGGGCAAGCGCTCTGGAAACACCATATATTTT | CAISEGKRSGNTIYF
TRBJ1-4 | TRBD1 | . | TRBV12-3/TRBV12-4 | TGTGCCAGCCGACAGGGGGCTGGTGAAAAACTGTTTTTT | CASRQGAGEKLFF
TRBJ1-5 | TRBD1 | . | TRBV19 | TGTGCCAGTAGTATTAAGGCAACCGGGACAGCCTTCAATCAGCCCCAGCATTTT | CASSIKATGTAFNQPQHF
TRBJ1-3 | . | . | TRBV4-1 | TGCGCCAGCAGCCAGTACCAAGAGCTCCGCTCTGGAAACACCATATATTTT | CASSQYQELRSGNTIYF
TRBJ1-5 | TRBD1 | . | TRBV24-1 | TGTGCCACCAGTGACCCCGGGACAGGGGCCAATCAGCCCCAGCATTTT | CATSDPGTGANQPQHF
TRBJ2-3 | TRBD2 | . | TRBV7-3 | TGTGCCAGCAGCTCACCCCGCGGGGGGGTAACAGATACGCAGTATTTT | CASSSPRGGVTDTQYF